Below, 26 T cell receptor beta chains from the same sample are listed, as sequenced in a study of cytomegalovirus exposure and HLA in healthy donors. The PCR contained 60 Vbeta and 13 Jbeta primers. Here immunoSEQ multiplex PCR was the method, and the copy in TCRdb shows in-frame clones only, minus some. The sample has 100,000 to 150,000 clones; 70% to 85% are singletons. Sequencing was carried out using PBMCs. All receptors come from a boy aged 5-17 years in good health and CMV-seronegative.

This clone was counted once. The chain combines TRBV5-6 with TRBJ2-5; 7 bases line up with TRBD1. The CDR3 is 15 residues long. CDR1 and CDR2 from the germline V gene are SGHDT and YYEEEE. The junction had 10 bases not matched to a gene; V was cut back by 4 bases and J by 4 bases. The CDR3 nucleotides are TGTGCCAGCAGCGTAAGACAGGGTCAGGGAGAGACCCAGTACTTC. This gives the protein CASSVRQGQGETQYF.

The chain recombines TRBV5-6 with TRBJ1-2, with D hard to call. Germline V gene data show CDR1 as SGHDT and CDR2 as YYEEEE. The V end was cut by 0 bases, the J end by 1 base, with 16 bases between. The CDR3 has 17 residues. CDR3 nucleotides: TGTGCCAGCAGCTTGGGGAGTCTTAACGATCTTAACTATGGCTACACCTTC. This gives the protein CASSLGSLNDLNYGYTF.

A few counts support this clone. The chain combines TRBV5-4 with TRBJ2-2; no clear D. The CDR3 consists of 14 residues. V was trimmed by 8 bases and J by 1 base, leaving 12 bases between them. Germline CDR1 is SGHNT and CDR2 is YYREEE (reference sequence). CDR3 coding DNA: TGTGCCAGTAGTGAGAGGCAGAACACCGGGGAGCTGTTTTTT. Amino acids: CASSERQNTGELFF.

Turning to this clone: The germline gene is not matched at one end of the junction; a read error may be the cause. V is TRBV19 and J is TRBJ2-1; 14 bases are shared with TRBD2. The germline gives CDR1 LNHDA, CDR2 SQIVND (reference sequence). The CDR3 runs to 13 residues. CDR3 in DNA: TGTGCCAGTAGTAAGGGGACTAGCGGGAGTTGGGTCTTC. This gives the protein CASSKGTSGSWVF.

This clone was counted a few times. The V call is TRBV4-3, the J call TRBJ2-7; 10 bases are a match to TRBD2. The CDR3 length is 15 residues. Germline CDR1 reads LGHNA; CDR2 reads YSLEER. Unmatched junction bases numbered 0, after V lost 0 bases and J lost 1 base. The CDR3 sequence is CASSQELAGSYEQYF. DNA of the CDR3: TGCGCCAGCAGCCAAGAACTAGCGGGATCCTACGAGCAGTACTTC.

This clone was seen more than once but under ten times. This chain connects TRBV18 to TRBJ2-5, with D possibly TRBD2 on 6 matching bases. Germline values: CDR1 KGHSH, CDR2 LQKENI. The ends were cut back, 3 bases at V and 2 bases at J, with 7 bases in the middle. The CDR3 has 13 amino acids. CDR3 loop: CASSPGGQETQYF. DNA for the CDR3: TGTGCCAGCTCACCCGGGGGTCAAGAGACCCAGTACTTC.

The chain uses TRBV5-1 and TRBJ1-1; D possibly corresponds to TRBD1 (6 bases). CDR1 and CDR2 (germline): SGHRS, YFSETQ. The CDR3 runs to 15 residues. The ends were cut back, 3 bases at V and 3 bases at J, with 15 bases in the middle. The CDR3 sequence: CASSSGRGYDTEAFF. The CDR3 bases are TGCGCCAGCAGCTCCGGCAGGGGATACGACACTGAAGCTTTCTTT. Combining the CDR3 with reference TRBV5-1 and TRBJ1-1 gives the whole variable domain KAGVTQTPRYLIKTRGQQVTLSCSPISGHRSVSWYQQTPGQGLQFLFEYFSETQRNKGNFPGRFSGRQFSNSRSEMNVSTLELGDSALYLCASSSGRGYDTEAFFGQGTRLTVV.

J is TRBJ2-7 and V is TRBV7-9, with 10 bases aligning to TRBD1. The CDR3 totals 15 residues. CDR1 is SEHNR and CDR2 is FQNEAQ in the germline V gene (reference sequence). V trimming: 5 bases; J trimming: 3 bases; junction bases outside the gene matches: 7. CDR3 residues: CASSPLRDRGYEQYF. Written as DNA, the CDR3 is TGTGCCAGCAGCCCGCTCCGGGACAGGGGCTACGAGCAGTACTTC.

This clone was observed a handful of times. The rearrangement links TRBV4-2 to TRBJ2-5, with D perhaps matching TRBD2 (6 bases). This CDR3 is 16 amino acids long. The germline V and J ends were trimmed by 4 bases and 1 base, with 16 bases remaining between them. CDR1 is LGHNA and CDR2 is YNFKEQ in the germline V gene. The CDR3 here is CASSLQIAESQETQYF. For the CDR3, the DNA is TGTGCCAGCAGCCTCCAGATAGCGGAGAGCCAAGAGACCCAGTACTTC.

This chain joins TRBV7-2 and TRBJ1-2, with 8 bases lining up with TRBD1. The CDR3 has 15 amino acids. Per germline, CDR1 SGHTA and CDR2 FQGNSA. V gave up 1 base and J gave up 8 bases; unmatched junction bases: 9. CDR3 sequence: CASSLGPDRVEGYTF. The DNA for the CDR3 is TGTGCCAGCAGCTTAGGCCCGGACAGGGTGGAGGGCTACACCTTC.

The chain combines TRBV7-9 with TRBJ2-5, with 9 nucleotides matching TRBD1. The V and J ends lost 5 bases and 3 bases, in that order; junction bases with no gene match: 7. Germline CDR1 and CDR2: SEHNR and FQNEAQ (reference sequence). The CDR3 is 15 residues long. CDR3 residues: CASSRTGVGEETQYF. DNA for the CDR3: TGTGCCAGCAGCCGGACAGGGGTCGGGGAAGAGACCCAGTACTTC.

The gene calls are TRBV9 and TRBJ1-5; D not resolved. The CDR3 has 13 residues. V was shortened by 1 base and J by 5 bases, with 7 bases between the two germline ends. Germline assignment: CDR1 SGDLS and CDR2 YYNGEE. CDR3 loop: CASSVRGYQPQHF. The CDR3 DNA is TGTGCCAGCAGCGTAAGAGGGTATCAGCCCCAGCATTTT.

This chain uses TRBV7-2 with TRBJ1-2, with 7 bases that match TRBD1. V lost 4 bases, J lost 6 bases, and 5 bases stayed unmatched. The CDR3 loop spans 13 amino acids. CDR1 and CDR2 from the germline V gene are SGHTA and FQGNSA. The CDR3 protein is CASSWTGLDGYTF. CDR3 DNA sequence: TGTGCCAGCAGCTGGACAGGCCTTGATGGCTACACCTTC.

A single count supports this clone. This sequence joins TRBV4-1 and TRBJ2-1; 10 nucleotides match TRBD2. This CDR3 has 17 residues. Germline V gives CDR1 MGHRA, CDR2 YSYEKL. The junction had 7 bases not matched to a gene; V was cut back by 1 base and J by 4 bases. CDR3 in DNA: TGCGCCAGCAGCCAAGTCCCTCGGACTAGCGGTTACAATGAGCAGTTCTTC. Translation: CASSQVPRTSGYNEQFF.

This sequence joins TRBV30 and TRBJ1-3, with D hard to call. Germline V gene sequence: CDR1 GTSNPN, CDR2 SVGIG (reference sequence). V was shortened by 0 bases and J by 2 bases, with 8 bases between the two germline ends. This CDR3 has 14 residues. The CDR3 sequence is CAWSVAAAGNTIYF. CDR3 coding DNA: TGTGCCTGGAGTGTAGCGGCAGCTGGAAACACCATATATTTT.

The chain couples TRBV2 to TRBJ2-2; TRBD2 aligns across 8 bases. The V and J ends lost 0 bases and 7 bases, in that order; junction bases with no gene match: 4. The CDR3 has 15 residues. Germline CDR1 is SNHLY and CDR2 is FYNNEI. The CDR3 region has the DNA TGTGCCAGCAGTGAAGCGGGACTAGGGGTCGGGGAGCTGTTTTTT. It encodes CASSEAGLGVGELFF.

The V gene is TRBV14, the J gene TRBJ2-7; D is unresolved. Germline V gene lookup returns CDR1 SGHDN and CDR2 FVKESK. The ends were cut back, 4 bases at V and 6 bases at J, with 7 bases in the middle. The CDR3 has 11 amino acids. CDR3 sequence (DNA): TGTGCCAGCAGCCGTGTGAGCGAGCAGTACTTC. As protein: CASSRVSEQYF.

The chain recombines TRBV7-9 with TRBJ1-2; possibly TRBD1 for D (5 bases). The CDR3 covers 14 residues. Germline loops: CDR1 SEHNR, CDR2 FQNEAQ (reference sequence). V shed 5 bases and J shed 5 bases, with 15 bases lying between them. CDR3 in DNA: TGTGCCAGCAGCCCCGAGGGGAGGGTGTATGGCTACACCTTC. Translation: CASSPEGRVYGYTF.

The genes are TRBV4-1 and TRBJ1-5; D is uncertain. Trimming removed 0 bases from V and 3 bases from J, with 9 bases in between. There are 15 residues in the CDR3. From germline, CDR1 is MGHRA and CDR2 YSYEKL. For the CDR3, the DNA is TGCGCCAGCAGCCAAGAAGAACGGTTCAATCAGCCCCAGCATTTT. It translates to CASSQEERFNQPQHF.

This clone was found a few times. This chain's CDR3 is CASSSRQSMNTEAFF. CDR3 DNA sequence: TGTGCCAGCAGCTCGCGACAGTCCATGAACACTGAAGCTTTCTTT. V usage is TRBV7-3 and J usage is TRBJ1-1; tentative D call: TRBD1 (5 bases). Per the germline V gene, CDR1 is SGHTA and CDR2 is FQGTGA. The germline V and J ends were trimmed by 4 bases and 0 bases, with 12 bases remaining between them. This CDR3 spans 15 amino acids. The full variable domain, its missing parts supplied by reference TRBV7-3 and TRBJ1-1, is GAGVSQTPSNKVTEKGKYVELRCDPISGHTALYWYRQSLGQGPEFLIYFQGTGAADDSGLPNDRFFAVRPEGSVSTLKIQRTERGDSAVYLCASSSRQSMNTEAFFGQGTRLTVV.

The chain carries TRBV7-2 and TRBJ2-7, with a tentative D call TRBD1 (6 bases). The CDR3 spans 14 residues. V dropped 3 bases and J dropped 2 bases, with 11 bases sitting between them. Germline V gene lookup returns CDR1 SGHTA and CDR2 FQGNSA. The CDR3 DNA reads as TGTGCCAGCAGCTTCAGGCCAGGGGCCTACGAGCAGTACTTC. It encodes CASSFRPGAYEQYF.

This clone was detected once. The chain couples TRBV6-6 to TRBJ1-2; D unclear. The CDR3 contains 14 residues. With 2 bases removed from V and 0 bases from J, the gap between germline ends came to 7 bases. Germline CDR1 MNHNY, CDR2 SVGAGI (reference sequence). The CDR3 nucleotides read TGTGCCAGCAGTTACCAGATCGCTAACTATGGCTACACCTTC. Protein sequence: CASSYQIANYGYTF.

The rearrangement joins TRBV4-1 to TRBJ1-2; 7 bases are a match to TRBD1. CDR3 size: 15 residues. Germline V gene data show CDR1 as MGHRA and CDR2 as YSYEKL. J gave up 3 bases and V 0 bases, and 4 bases lay outside the gene matches. The CDR3 spells CASSQDNTGDYGYTF. CDR3 in DNA: TGCGCCAGCAGCCAAGATAATACAGGGGACTATGGCTACACCTTC.

In nucleotides, the CDR3 is TGTGCCAGTAGTATAGATTGGGACACCTCCTACGAGCAGTACTTC. This codes for CASSIDWDTSYEQYF. This chain joins TRBV19 and TRBJ2-7; D is perhaps TRBD1 (6 bases). CDR3 length: 15 amino acids. Germline lookup yields CDR1 LNHDA and CDR2 SQIVND (reference sequence). Trimming shortened V by 0 bases and J by 0 bases, and 9 bases separated the two germline ends.

This clone was seen just once. The V and J genes are TRBV19 and TRBJ1-4; 8 bases map to TRBD1. V was pared by 4 bases and J by 4 bases, with 2 bases of the junction left unmatched. Per the germline V gene, CDR1 is LNHDA and CDR2 is SQIVND (reference sequence). The CDR3 is made up of 14 amino acids. The CDR3 DNA is TGTGCCAGTAGTACGGGACAGGTTAATGAAAAACTGTTTTTT. This gives the protein CASSTGQVNEKLFF.

The chain couples TRBV5-6 to TRBJ2-7, with 8 positions matching TRBD2. In germline, CDR1 is SGHDT, CDR2 YYEEEE. V lost 0 bases and J lost 4; bases outside the gene matches: 6. The CDR3 has 15 residues. Written as DNA, the CDR3 is TGTGCCAGCAGCTTGGCGGGAGGGATCCTATACGAGCAGTACTTC. Its translation: CASSLAGGILYEQYF.